A single sample gave rise to the 8 T cell receptor beta chains below, sequenced in a study of cytomegalovirus exposure and HLA in healthy donors. PCR employed 60 Vbeta and 13 Jbeta primers. Method: immunoSEQ multiplex PCR; TCRdb's copy keeps in-frame clones and lacks some. The sample carries some 220,000 clones, 78% recorded once. The source material was PBMCs. The receptors here all came from a boy aged 5-17 years in good health and CMV-seronegative.

The rearrangement uses TRBV11-2 and TRBJ2-7, with 13 positions matching TRBD2. The CDR3 sequence is 17 residues long. The germline V gene has CDR1 SGHAT and CDR2 FQNNGV. Losses at the gene ends were 5 bases for V and 4 bases for J; bases not matched to a gene: 11. This CDR3 reads CASSTARTSGSGYEQYF. The CDR3 coding sequence is TGTGCCAGCAGCACCGCCCGGACTAGCGGGAGCGGGTACGAGCAGTACTTC.

The J gene is TRBJ2-7, the V gene TRBV7-2; 7 bases map to TRBD2. V was pared by 3 bases and J by 1 base, with 6 bases of the junction left unmatched. This CDR3 is 15 amino acids long. The germline CDR1 and CDR2 sequences are SGHTA and FQGNSA. Here the CDR3 DNA reads TGTGCCAGCAGCTTGCAGGGACTATTATCCTACGAGCAGTACTTC. Residues: CASSLQGLLSYEQYF.

V gene TRBV7-9 combines with J gene TRBJ2-1; 7 positions match TRBD2. CDR3 length equals 17 residues. Germline CDR1 and CDR2: SEHNR and FQNEAQ (reference sequence). V lost 1 base to trimming and J lost 4 bases; unmatched junction nucleotides: 10. CDR3 in DNA: TGTGCCAGCAGCTTAGAAATCTTGCCTAGCGGATACAATGAGCAGTTCTTC. Protein: CASSLEILPSGYNEQFF.

This chain uses TRBV11-1 with TRBJ2-7, with 9 bases lining up with TRBD2. Germline V gene sequence: CDR1 SGHAT, CDR2 FQDESV (reference sequence). V lost 3 bases and J lost 5; bases outside the gene matches: 14. This CDR3 contains 17 residues. CDR3 nucleotides: TGTGCCAGCAGCTTTCGGGCGGGAGGGCCTCTGTGGAACGAGCAGTACTTC. Its translation: CASSFRAGGPLWNEQYF. Using reference TRBV11-1 and TRBJ2-7 for the parts outside the CDR3, the full variable domain is EAEVAQSPRYKITEKSQAVAFWCDPISGHATLYWYRQILGQGPELLVQFQDESVVDDSQLPKDRFSAERLKGVDSTLKIQPAELGDSAMYLCASSFRAGGPLWNEQYFGPGTRLTVT.

The chain carries TRBV5-1 and TRBJ2-1, with TRBD2 identical over 7 bases. This CDR3 contains 16 residues. Germline-derived CDR1 and CDR2 are SGHRS and YFSETQ. Trimming removed 1 base from V and 4 bases from J; junction bases left unmatched: 8. The CDR3 loop reads CASSLIPSGKYNEQFF. The CDR3 DNA reads TGCGCCAGCAGCTTGATCCCAAGCGGGAAATACAATGAGCAGTTCTTC.

The chain is built from TRBV11-3 and TRBJ1-1; D gene unclear. CDR1 and CDR2 from the germline V gene are SGHNT and YENEEA. The CDR3 is made up of 13 amino acids. V was pared by 5 bases and J by 4 bases, with 11 bases between. The CDR3 coding sequence is TGTGCCAGCAGCCAACAGCTAAGCACTGAAGCTTTCTTT. Its translation is CASSQQLSTEAFF.

The gene calls are TRBV5-1 and TRBJ1-1; TRBD1 is a possible D gene (5 bases). There are 21 residues in the CDR3. V was clipped by 2 bases and J by 1 base, with 30 bases between them. CDR1 and CDR2 (germline): SGHRS, YFSETQ. CDR3 bases: TGCGCCAGCAGCTTCCGATTGTCCGACCCTTCTAGGGGAAGCCCGAACACTGAAGCTTTCTTT. As protein: CASSFRLSDPSRGSPNTEAFF.

This clone has just a few counts. The CDR3 coding sequence is TGTGCCATCAGTGAGTCGGGGCAGGGGGCCATCCCCTACGAGCAGTACTTC. The encoded protein is CAISESGQGAIPYEQYF. J is TRBJ2-7 and V is TRBV10-3, with TRBD1 matching 8 bases. The CDR3 sequence is 17 residues long. Germline V gives CDR1 ENHRY, CDR2 SYGVKD. Trimming at V came to 0 bases and at J to 2 bases, leaving 9 bases not matched to a gene.